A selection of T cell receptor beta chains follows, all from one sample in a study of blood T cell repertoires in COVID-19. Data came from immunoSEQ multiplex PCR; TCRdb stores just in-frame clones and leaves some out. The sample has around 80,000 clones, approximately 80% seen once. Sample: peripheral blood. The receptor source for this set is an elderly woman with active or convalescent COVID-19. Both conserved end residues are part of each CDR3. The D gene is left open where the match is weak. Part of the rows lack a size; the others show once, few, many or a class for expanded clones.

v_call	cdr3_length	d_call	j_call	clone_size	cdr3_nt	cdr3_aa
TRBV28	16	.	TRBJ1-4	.	TGTGCCAGCAGTCCCACCGGGACAATGAAGAATGAAAAACTGTTTTTT	CASSPTGTMKNEKLFF
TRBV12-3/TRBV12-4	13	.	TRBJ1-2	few	TGTGCCAGCAGTTTTCTGTCAGGGGCAAACTACACCTTC	CASSFLSGANYTF
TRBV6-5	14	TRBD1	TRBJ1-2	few	TGTGCCAGCACGGTCAGGGGGCAGTCGGTTGGCTACACCTTC	CASTVRGQSVGYTF
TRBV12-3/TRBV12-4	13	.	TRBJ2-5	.	TGTGCCAGCAGTTTGACTGAACAAGAGACCCAGTACTTC	CASSLTEQETQYF
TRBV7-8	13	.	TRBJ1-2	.	TGTGCCAGCAGCTCAAGATTACCAGATGGCTACACCTTC	CASSSRLPDGYTF
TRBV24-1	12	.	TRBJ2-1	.	TGTGCCACCAGTGATCACTACAATGAGCAGTTCTTC	CATSDHYNEQFF
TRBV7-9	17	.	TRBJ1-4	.	TGTGCCAGCAGCTTGCCCATAGGTGCGGTGAGTGGTGAAAAACTGTTTTTT	CASSLPIGAVSGEKLFF
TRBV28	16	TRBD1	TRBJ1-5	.	TGTGCCAGCAGTTTGCGGCAGGGGGTTAGCAATCAGCCCCAGCATTTT	CASSLRQGVSNQPQHF
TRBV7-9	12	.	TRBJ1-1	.	TGTGCCAGCAGCTTAGATTCGACTGAAGCTTTCTTT	CASSLDSTEAFF
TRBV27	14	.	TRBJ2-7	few	TGTGCCAGCAGTTCCTTTGGACTTGCCTACGAGCAGTACTTC	CASSSFGLAYEQYF
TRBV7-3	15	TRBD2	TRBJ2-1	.	TGTGCCAGCAGCTCAAATCTAGCGGGGGCAGGGGAGCAGTTCTTC	CASSSNLAGAGEQFF
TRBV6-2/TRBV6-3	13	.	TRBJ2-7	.	TGTGCCAGCAGTTACAGCAGGACCTACGAGCAGTACTTC	CASSYSRTYEQYF
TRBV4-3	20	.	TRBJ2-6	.	TGCGCCAGCAGCCAAGATATACAGGGAAGAAGTAACGCTGGGGCCAACGTCCTGACTTTC	CASSQDIQGRSNAGANVLTF
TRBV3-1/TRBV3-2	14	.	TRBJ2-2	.	TGTGCCAGCAGTCTCGCCCAGGGTGCCGGGGAGCTGTTTTTT	CASSLAQGAGELFF
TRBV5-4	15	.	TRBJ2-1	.	TGTGCCAGCAAGGATGACAGCTACTCGGCCCATGAGCAGTTCTTC	CASKDDSYSAHEQFF
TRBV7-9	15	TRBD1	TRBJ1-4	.	TGTGCCAGCAGCACCGGGACAGCAACTAATGAAAAACTGTTTTTT	CASSTGTATNEKLFF
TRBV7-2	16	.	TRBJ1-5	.	TGTGCCAGCAGCTTATATCCCCAGGGCCAAGGCCAGCCCCAGCATTTT	CASSLYPQGQGQPQHF
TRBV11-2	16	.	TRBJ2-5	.	TGTGCCAGCAGCCCGAACCGGGACACCAAATATGGGACCCAGTACTTC	CASSPNRDTKYGTQYF
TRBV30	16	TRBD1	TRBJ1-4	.	TGTGCCTGGAGTAGGACAGGCGGGGCAACTAATGAAAAACTGTTTTTT	CAWSRTGGATNEKLFF
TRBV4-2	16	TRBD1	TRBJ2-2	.	TGTGCCAGCAGCCCAGGGACAGGTCTTAACACCGGGGAGCTGTTTTTT	CASSPGTGLNTGELFF
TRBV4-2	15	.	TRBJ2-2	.	TGTGCCAGCAGCCAATGGGACTTGAACACCGGGGAGCTGTTTTTT	CASSQWDLNTGELFF
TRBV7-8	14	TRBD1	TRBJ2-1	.	TGTGCCAGCAGCCCCGGGGACAGGGGATATGAGCAGTTCTTC	CASSPGDRGYEQFF
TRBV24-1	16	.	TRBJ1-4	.	TGTGCCACCAGTGACACAGGGACCGCAACTAATGAAAAACTGTTTTTT	CATSDTGTATNEKLFF
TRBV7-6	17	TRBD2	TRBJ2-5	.	TGTGCCAGCAGCTTATCAACTAGCGCCCCGGTGGGGGAGACCCAGTACTTC	CASSLSTSAPVGETQYF
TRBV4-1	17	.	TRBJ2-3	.	TGCGCCAGCAGTCCTAAAATAGGGCCCTCCAGGGCAGATACGCAGTATTTT	CASSPKIGPSRADTQYF
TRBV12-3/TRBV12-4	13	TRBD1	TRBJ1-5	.	TGTGCCAGCACGCAGGGGGCCCGTCAGCCCCAGCATTTT	CASTQGARQPQHF
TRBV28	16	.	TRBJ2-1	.	TGTGCCAGTCCCCGGGATTTGAGCGGAGTGGTCGATGAGCAGTTCTTC	CASPRDLSGVVDEQFF
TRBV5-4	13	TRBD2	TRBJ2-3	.	TGTGCCAGCAGCCGGGCGGGGGAGGATACGCAGTATTTT	CASSRAGEDTQYF
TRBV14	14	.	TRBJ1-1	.	TGTGCCAGCAGCCAAGATCTAAGGGAGGGGGAAGCTTTCTTT	CASSQDLREGEAFF
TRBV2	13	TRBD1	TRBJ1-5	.	TGTGCCAGCTCGGACAGGGGATACCAGCCCCAGCATTTT	CASSDRGYQPQHF
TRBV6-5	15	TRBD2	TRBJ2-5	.	TGTGCCAGCAGTTACTCGAGTAGCGGGGCAGAGACCCAGTACTTC	CASSYSSSGAETQYF
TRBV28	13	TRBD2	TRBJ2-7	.	TGTGCCAGCAGGACTAGCGGGACCTACGAGCAGTACTTC	CASRTSGTYEQYF
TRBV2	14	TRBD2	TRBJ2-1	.	TGTGCCAGCAATACCGGGACTAGCGGCAATGAGCAGTTCTTC	CASNTGTSGNEQFF
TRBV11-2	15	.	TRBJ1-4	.	TGTGCCAGCAGCTCCGGACAGTCCTCTCGGGAAAAACTGTTTTTT	CASSSGQSSREKLFF
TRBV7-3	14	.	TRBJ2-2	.	TGTGCCAGCAGTTCCACTATGAACACCGGGGAGCTGTTTTTT	CASSSTMNTGELFF
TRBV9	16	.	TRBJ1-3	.	TGTGCCAGCAGCGACTCCGGGACACCCTCTGGAAACACCATATATTTT	CASSDSGTPSGNTIYF
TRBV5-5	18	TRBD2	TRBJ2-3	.	TGTGCCAGCAGCTACCAATCGGGACTAGCGGGAGGAACAGATACGCAGTATTTT	CASSYQSGLAGGTDTQYF